The source of this T cell receptor (beta chain) is a study of T cell repertoires in cytomegalovirus infection. The germline CDR1 and CDR2 sequences are DFQATT and SNEGSKA (reference sequence). The CDR3 is 15 residues long. V was trimmed by 0 bases and J by 0 bases, leaving 11 bases between them. In TCRdb, the reads were re-called with MiXCR into one record per CDR3 protein. There are roughly 730,000 distinct CDR3 sequences in the sample; around 35% occur only once, and about 20% lies in the top ten. This clonotype was counted only a few times. Antigen specificity is unknown. This material consisted of cultured PBMCs, taken from culture after CMV antigen stimulation. V and J are TRBV20-1 and TRBJ1-1; possible D gene TRBD1, 6 bases. This receptor was taken from a human donor in good health (CMV status not recorded). Some clones in this sample may be carry-over from other donors' samples. The CDR3 nucleotides read TGCAGTGCTAGAGATGGGGGACACCTGAACACTGAAGCTTTCTTT. The encoded protein is CSARDGGHLNTEAFF.